The present TCR beta chain was sequenced within a study of T cells in Graves' hyperthyroidism and ophthalmopathy. Looking at the study overall: Initial diagnosis, before any treatment, was when peripheral blood was collected.

As concerns this clonotype: Its target is not known. A clone one base away is much larger, so this may be a read error.

This CDR3 is 17 amino acids long. The J segment lost 7 bases and the V segment lost 4 bases, leaving 14 bases of the junction unmatched. Germline values: CDR1 SGHTA, CDR2 FQGNSA. Notes on the study in general: Peripheral blood also featured most of the thyroid clonotypes expanded above 0.001. Separating ophthalmopathy from stable hyperthyroidism was achieved by a 13 V-J model.

There were TCR beta CDR3 regions amplified from RNA transcripts. The TCR CDR3 was amplified in a first-round RT-PCR using the HTBI primer set. TCRdb independently ran MiXCR on the multiplex PCR reads; one entry per CDR3 protein. The sample consists of about 600,000 distinct CDR3 sequences, about a sixth of them appearing once. This sequence joins TRBV7-2 and TRBJ2-7, with TRBD2 matching over 12 bases. Specimen: blood. This TCR derives from a woman aged 40 to 50 with Graves' ophthalmopathy. This chain's CDR3 is CASSSLGPSGRAEEQYF. The DNA of the CDR3 is TGTGCCAGCAGCTCATTAGGGCCTAGCGGGAGGGCTGAAGAGCAGTACTTC.